One and the same sample provided the 19 T cell receptor beta chains below, sequenced in a study of spatial heterogeneity in lung cancer. Overall study results and limits: Mutation tallies in tumors tracked expanded intratumoral alpha and beta TCR counts.

TCRdb re-derived calls from the 5' RACE reads in MiXCR, one entry per CDR3 protein. The sample has about 12,000 distinct CDR3 sequences; more than 12% are singletons. These receptors' antigens are unknown. Time point: sample taken at primary tumor resection. This material consisted of lung tumor tissue, taken at surgery. These receptor sequences come from a male donor with early-stage non-small cell lung cancer.

In its sample, this clonotype was seen a few times. V is TRBV4-3 and J is TRBJ2-3; D is perhaps TRBD1 (6 bases). CDR1 LGHNA and CDR2 YSLEER come from the germline V gene. This CDR3 has 14 amino acids. V was shortened by 4 bases and J by 2 bases, with 10 bases between the two germline ends. The chain's CDR3 is CASSPTGITDTQYF. CDR3 in DNA: TGCGCCAGCAGCCCGACAGGAATCACAGATACGCAGTATTTT.

This clonotype came up many times. V is TRBV9 and J is TRBJ2-5; 9 bases are shared with TRBD1. The CDR3 contains 14 residues. Trimming cost V 3 bases and J 5 bases; bases outside gene matches: 5. Germline loops: CDR1 SGDLS, CDR2 YYNGEE. This CDR3 reads CASSARTGVETQYF. CDR3 sequence (DNA): TGTGCCAGCAGCGCCAGGACAGGGGTTGAGACCCAGTACTTC. Full variable domain (missing parts from reference TRBV9 and TRBJ2-5): DSGVTQTPKHLITATGQRVTLRCSPRSGDLSVYWYQQSLDQGLQFLIQYYNGEERAKGNILERFSAQQFPDLHSELNLSSLELGDSALYFCASSARTGVETQYFGPGTRLLVL.

This clonotype was picked up many times. The rearrangement joins TRBV9 to TRBJ1-1; D unresolved. This CDR3 has 12 residues. The ends were cut back, 3 bases at V and 1 base at J, with 4 bases in the middle. Germline V gene lookup returns CDR1 SGDLS and CDR2 YYNGEE. The CDR3 here is CASSAGNTEAFF. DNA for the CDR3: TGTGCCAGCAGCGCAGGGAACACTGAAGCTTTCTTT.

The table lists this clonotype with many counts. The V call is TRBV20-1, the J call TRBJ2-1; the match to TRBD2 covers 8 bases. The V segment lost 4 bases and the J segment 10 bases; nucleotides outside the gene matches: 9. The germline CDR1 and CDR2 sequences are DFQATT and SNEGSKA (reference sequence). This CDR3 has 13 residues. As DNA, the CDR3 is TGCAGTGCTAAAAACGGGGGGGCAAGGGAGCAGTTCTTC. Translation: CSAKNGGAREQFF.

At least ten counts were recorded for this clonotype. The J gene is TRBJ2-1, the V gene TRBV29-1, with 7 nucleotides matching TRBD2. CDR1 SQVTM and CDR2 ANQGSEA come from the germline V gene. The length of the CDR3 is 12 residues. With V trimmed by 7 bases and J by 8 bases, 8 bases remained unmatched. The CDR3 sequence is CSALVGRDEQFF. In DNA form, the CDR3 reads TGCAGCGCTTTGGTAGGGAGGGATGAGCAGTTCTTC.

The chain couples TRBV7-9 to TRBJ2-7; TRBD2 matches at 9 bases. This CDR3 contains 17 residues. The V gene's germline CDR1 is SEHNR and CDR2 FQNEAQ (reference sequence). After removal of 1 base from V and 0 bases from J, the junction contained 7 bases not matched to a gene. The CDR3 protein is CASSLVGSGGRSYEQYF. CDR3 DNA: TGTGCCAGCAGCTTAGTCGGTAGCGGGGGACGCTCCTACGAGCAGTACTTC.

This clonotype was detected many times. The J gene is TRBJ2-7, the V gene TRBV11-2; TRBD2 might be the D (8 bases). Trimming cost V 2 bases and J 3 bases, with 32 bases left between them. The CDR3 consists of 21 residues. Germline CDR1 reads SGHAT; CDR2 reads FQNNGV. Here the CDR3 reads CASSLRGSLGQTGSGNYEQYF. The CDR3 DNA is TGTGCCAGCAGCTTAAGAGGGAGTTTGGGACAGACGGGTAGCGGGAACTACGAGCAGTACTTC.

Many counts were recorded for this clonotype. The chain carries TRBV7-8 and TRBJ2-5; maybe TRBD2 (6 bases). The V gene's germline CDR1 is SGHVS and CDR2 FQNEAQ. The CDR3 totals 16 residues. V was pared by 0 bases and J by 3 bases, with 14 bases between. CDR3 nucleotide sequence: TGTGCCAGCAGCTTAGCGCGCGGGACCCCTGAAGAGACCCAGTACTTC. Protein: CASSLARGTPEETQYF.

The chain employs TRBV5-1 and TRBJ2-5; D perhaps matches TRBD2 (6 bases). Germline assignment: CDR1 SGHRS and CDR2 YFSETQ. This CDR3 is built from 14 residues. The germline V and J ends were trimmed by 5 bases and 2 bases, with 13 bases remaining between them. The CDR3 coding sequence is TGCGCCAGCAGTTACCCGGGACTTCAAGAGACCCAGTACTTC. It yields the protein CASSYPGLQETQYF.

The chain recombines TRBV18 with TRBJ1-1; no definite D call. The CDR3 covers 13 residues. V lost 1 base, J lost 2 bases, and 5 bases lay in between. The germline CDR1 and CDR2 sequences are KGHSH and LQKENI. This chain's CDR3 is CASSPQVNTEAFF. Here the CDR3 DNA reads TGTGCCAGCTCACCACAAGTAAACACTGAAGCTTTCTTT.

The chain has TRBV20-1 and TRBJ2-7, with 14 bases identical to TRBD2. Germline trimming cut 5 bases from V and 3 bases from J; bases unmatched to any gene: 6. The CDR3 consists of 15 residues. In germline, CDR1 is DFQATT, CDR2 SNEGSKA (reference sequence). CDR3 amino acids: CSAGTSGGYRYEQYF. CDR3 sequence (DNA): TGCAGTGCTGGGACTAGCGGGGGTTATCGCTACGAGCAGTACTTC.

This clonotype has at least ten counts. Here the CDR3 reads CASSSRQGSGNEQFF. The DNA for the CDR3 is TGTGCCAGCAGCTCCCGACAGGGTTCGGGCAATGAGCAGTTCTTC. The gene calls are TRBV5-4 and TRBJ2-1, with 7 bases lining up with TRBD1. Germline CDR1 reads SGHNT; CDR2 reads YYREEE (reference sequence). The CDR3 loop spans 15 amino acids. V shed 3 bases, J shed 6 bases, and the junction held 9 bases outside the gene matches.

Worth noting for this clonotype: A much bigger clone sits one base away, suggesting this may be a read error. The chain joins TRBV11-2 to TRBJ2-1; no definite D call. The CDR3 has 12 amino acids. V shed 6 bases and J shed 6 bases, with 9 bases lying between them. Per the germline V gene, CDR1 is SGHAT and CDR2 is FQNNGV. The CDR3 spells CASRPGPNEQFF. As DNA, the CDR3 is TGTGCCAGCAGGCCCGGGCCCAATGAGCAGTTCTTC.

The table lists this clonotype with a few counts. The chain carries TRBV6-1 and TRBJ2-1, with D perhaps assigned TRBD1 or TRBD2 (5 bases each). Germline-derived CDR1 and CDR2 are MNHNS and SASEGT. Trimming took off 7 bases at V and 7 bases at J, with 26 bases between the two ends. This CDR3 has 17 amino acids. CDR3 sequence: CASIMTPGPTIGNEQFF. The CDR3 DNA follows: TGTGCCAGCATTATGACCCCGGGACCGACAATAGGTAATGAGCAGTTCTTC.

This clonotype was seen repeatedly, ten times or more. V usage is TRBV7-3 and J usage is TRBJ1-1; no definite D call. This CDR3 has 13 amino acids. The germline V and J ends were trimmed by 1 base and 0 bases, with 3 bases remaining between them. CDR1 is SGHTA and CDR2 is FQGTGA in the germline V gene. CDR3 bases: TGTGCCAGCAGCTTAAGCATGAACACTGAAGCTTTCTTT. Its translation is CASSLSMNTEAFF.

The chain combines TRBV11-2 with TRBJ2-7, with 9 nucleotides matching TRBD1. Per germline, CDR1 SGHAT and CDR2 FQNNGV. Trimming took 5 bases from V and 2 from J; bases not matched to a gene: 4. The CDR3 has 14 residues. The CDR3 DNA is TGTGCCAGCAGCCCCGGGACAGGGACCTACGAGCAGTACTTC. Protein: CASSPGTGTYEQYF.

This clonotype was detected ten times or more. This sequence joins TRBV15 and TRBJ1-4; no clear D gene. This CDR3 is built from 14 residues. Germline assignment: CDR1 LNHNV and CDR2 YYDKDF (reference sequence). Trimming took 1 base from V and 5 from J, leaving 8 bases between them. The CDR3 here is CATSRGRVNEKLFF. The CDR3 DNA follows: TGTGCCACCAGCAGAGGGAGGGTGAATGAAAAACTGTTTTTT.

This clonotype came up many times. The J gene is TRBJ2-3, the V gene TRBV7-2, with D uncertain. The CDR3 sequence is 15 residues long. Germline V gives CDR1 SGHTA, CDR2 FQGNSA. Deletions cut 4 bases from V and 3 bases from J, with 14 bases between. The CDR3 sequence is CASSWSDPSTDTQYF. In nucleotides, the CDR3 is TGTGCCAGCAGCTGGTCGGACCCTTCGACAGATACGCAGTATTTT.

With respect to this clonotype: A much larger clone sits a single nucleotide away, making a read error possible. The chain uses TRBV20-1 and TRBJ1-3; TRBD1 is a possible D gene (5 bases). Germline values: CDR1 DFQATT, CDR2 SNEGSKA (reference sequence). There are 16 residues in the CDR3. CDR3 sequence: CSARGHGAGSGDTIYF. Written as DNA, the CDR3 is TGCAGTGCTAGAGGGCACGGGGCAGGCTCTGGAGACACCATATATTTT.